A single sample gave rise to the 23 T cell receptor beta chains below, sequenced in a study of T and B cells in COVID-19 patients. Blood genomic DNA input for TRB amplification was about 220-500 ng. BIOMED2 TRB-A/B primer pools were used in multiplex TRB PCR. TCRdb independently ran MiXCR on the multiplex PCR reads; one entry per CDR3 protein. The sample includes 15,000 to 20,000 distinct CDR3 sequences, 30% to 45% of them seen just once. The specimen was blood. The receptors were gathered from a human donor with active COVID-19.

This clonotype was detected only a few times. This rearrangement joins TRBV5-6 to TRBJ1-6, with 8 bases fitting TRBD1. Germline V CDR1 and CDR2: SGHDT, YYEEEE. Trimming removed 3 bases from V and 6 bases from J; junction bases left unmatched: 8. The CDR3 loop spans 16 amino acids. CDR3 residues: CASSWGTGSINSPLHF. The CDR3 DNA follows: TGTGCCAGCAGCTGGGGGACAGGCTCCATTAATTCACCCCTCCACTTT.

The CDR3 nucleotides are TGTGCCAGCCGGACAGGGCAGGTTTCACCCCTCCACTTT. This translates into CASRTGQVSPLHF. The rearrangement links TRBV27 to TRBJ1-6; 8 nucleotides align to TRBD1. From germline, CDR1 is MNHEY and CDR2 SMNVEV (reference sequence). V shed 8 bases, J shed 9 bases, and the junction held 6 bases outside the gene matches. The CDR3 loop spans 13 amino acids.

This chain joins TRBV12-3 or TRBV12-4 and TRBJ2-6; 11 bases line up with TRBD1. This CDR3 is 18 amino acids long. V shed 4 bases and J 2 bases; nucleotides not matched to a gene: 7. CDR3 coding DNA: TGTGCCAGCAGTTCCCTGGACAGGGGGCCGCCTGGGGCCAACGTCCTGACTTTC. This gives the protein CASSSLDRGPPGANVLTF.

CDR3 bases: TGCAGTGCTACCACCCCTCGGGCGGGGGCCCTGGGGGAGCAGTACGTC. Translated, it gives CSATTPRAGALGEQYV. The chain carries TRBV20-1 and TRBJ2-7; possibly TRBD2 for D (7 bases). The CDR3 has 16 amino acids. V lost 4 bases and J 7 bases, leaving 26 bases between the germline ends. Per the germline V gene, CDR1 is DFQATT and CDR2 is SNEGSKA (reference sequence).

This clonotype turned up a few times. The V call is TRBV6-1, the J call TRBJ2-3; 7 bases line up with TRBD1. J gave up 0 bases and V 4 bases, and 10 bases lay outside the gene matches. The CDR3 totals 17 residues. Germline-derived CDR1 and CDR2 are MNHNS and SASEGT. The CDR3 spells CASSVTAGGQSTDTQYF. The CDR3 DNA reads as TGTGCCAGCAGTGTAACGGCAGGGGGTCAAAGCACAGATACGCAGTATTTT.

The chain recombines TRBV5-6 with TRBJ2-3; no clear D. V was clipped by 4 bases and J by 5 bases, with 20 bases between them. There are 16 residues in the CDR3. CDR1 is SGHDT and CDR2 is YYEEEE in the germline V gene. The CDR3 is CASSPWTWKGQDTQYF. The DNA for the CDR3 is TGTGCCAGCAGCCCATGGACCTGGAAGGGCCAAGATACGCAGTATTTT. Full variable domain (remainder filled in from reference TRBV5-6 and TRBJ2-3): DAGVTQSPTHLIKTRGQQVTLRCSPKSGHDTVSWYQQALGQGPQFIFQYYEEEERQRGNFPDRFSGHQFPNYSSELNVNALLLGDSALYLCASSPWTWKGQDTQYFGPGTRLTVL.

Regarding this clonotype: The junction departs from germline at one end; a sequencing error may be responsible. The chain combines TRBV19 with TRBJ2-5, with TRBD1 matching 7 bases. The CDR3 consists of 14 residues. The germline V gene encodes CDR1 LNHDA and CDR2 SQIVND (reference sequence). CDR3 sequence: CASRTTGSQGTLYF. In nucleotides, the CDR3 is TGTGCCAGTAGGACGACAGGGTCCCAAGGAACCCTGTACTTC.

The chain combines TRBV19 with TRBJ1-2; D may be TRBD1 (5 bases). V was pared by 2 bases and J by 7 bases, with 17 bases between. The CDR3 totals 15 residues. CDR1 LNHDA and CDR2 SQIVND come from the germline V gene (reference sequence). The CDR3 here is CASSISAAGSSGYTF. CDR3 in DNA: TGTGCCAGTAGTATATCGGCAGCAGGGTCCAGTGGCTACACCTTC.

By share, this clonotype counts as medium-sized. The genes are TRBV29-1 and TRBJ2-5; D is tentatively TRBD1 or TRBD2 (6 bases each). The CDR3 extends over 13 amino acids. CDR1 and CDR2 from the germline V gene are SQVTM and ANQGSEA. Between the trimmed V and J ends, which lost 6 bases and 4 bases, there was a span of 15 bases. CDR3 in amino acids: CSVAVEGGETQYF. The CDR3 nucleotides are TGCAGCGTCGCCGTTGAGGGGGGAGAGACCCAGTACTTC.

This clonotype showed up just a few times. The genes are TRBV27 and TRBJ2-5; 10 nucleotides match TRBD2. Losses at the gene ends were 4 bases for V and 4 bases for J; bases not matched to a gene: 3. The germline CDR1 and CDR2 sequences are MNHEY and SMNVEV (reference sequence). This CDR3 region has 14 residues. The CDR3 region is CASSSLAGVETQYF. CDR3 coding DNA: TGTGCCAGCAGTTCGCTAGCGGGGGTAGAGACCCAGTACTTC.

On this clonotype itself: Possible read error: a much larger clone is one base away. The CDR3 DNA reads TGTGCCAGCAGTCCGGGCGGAGGTTCCTCCTACGGGCAGTACTTC. It encodes CASSPGGGSSYGQYF. The V call is TRBV6-1, the J call TRBJ2-7, with D perhaps matching TRBD2 (5 bases). The CDR3 runs to 15 residues. Looked up from germline, CDR1 is MNHNS and CDR2 is SASEGT.

The CDR3 sequence is CASSPGQPQHF. The CDR3 DNA is TGTGCCAGCAGCCCGGGTCAGCCCCAGCATTTT. The chain recombines TRBV7-9 with TRBJ1-5; D call uncertain. The germline gives CDR1 SEHNR, CDR2 FQNEAQ (reference sequence). This CDR3 comprises 11 residues. V lost 5 bases to trimming and J lost 6 bases, with 5 bases between them.

V gene TRBV5-6 combines with J gene TRBJ1-5; a possible D gene is TRBD1 (5 bases). V was shortened by 3 bases and J by 2 bases, with 9 bases between the two germline ends. Germline loops: CDR1 SGHDT, CDR2 YYEEEE. This CDR3 spans 14 amino acids. The CDR3 sequence is CASSYGGGNQPQHF. The CDR3 DNA is TGTGCCAGCAGCTACGGAGGGGGCAATCAGCCCCAGCATTTT.

This clonotype counts as medium-sized. J is TRBJ2-5 and V is TRBV19, with D unresolved. The germline CDR1 and CDR2 sequences are LNHDA and SQIVND (reference sequence). The CDR3 runs to 14 residues. V was clipped by 6 bases and J by 1 base, with 12 bases between them. CDR3 nucleotide sequence: TGTGCCAGTAGCCCGTGGCAGTCCCAAGAGACCCAGTACTTC. Translation gives CASSPWQSQETQYF.

The J gene is TRBJ1-1, the V gene TRBV5-4, with D possibly being TRBD1 (6 bases). The CDR3 is 13 amino acids. Trimming removed 1 base from V and 4 bases from J, with 8 bases in between. Germline V gives CDR1 SGHNT, CDR2 YYREEE (reference sequence). CDR3 coding DNA: TGTGCCAGCAGCTTGAGGGGGGGCACTGAAGCTTTCTTT. Residues: CASSLRGGTEAFF.

This clonotype was seen a handful of times. The junction shows a germline mismatch at one end, possibly a read error. The V and J genes are TRBV5-3 and TRBJ2-3, with 9 positions matching TRBD1. TRBV5-3 is known as an ORF, though its function is uncertain. This CDR3 is built from 18 residues. Here the CDR3 reads CARRLDNLTGGLSDTQYF. The CDR3 DNA is TGTGCCAGAAGGTTGGATAACTTGACAGGGGGTCTGTCAGATACGCAGTATTTT.

This clonotype is deemed medium-sized (0.01 to 0.1%). CDR3: CATSRDLGQGYEQYV. In DNA form, the CDR3 reads TGTGCCACCAGCAGAGATCTTGGACAGGGCTACGAGCAGTACGTC. This chain uses TRBV15 with TRBJ2-7; 8 bases line up with TRBD1. The CDR3 length is 15 residues. Trimming took 0 bases from V and 3 from J; bases not matched to a gene: 4. Per germline, CDR1 LNHNV and CDR2 YYDKDF (reference sequence).

This clonotype showed up just a few times. The chain employs TRBV6-5 and TRBJ1-2; tentative D call: TRBD1 (5 bases). Germline-derived CDR1 and CDR2 are MNHEY and SVGAGI. V was cut by 2 bases and J by 5 bases, with 9 bases left in between. The CDR3 has 13 amino acids. CDR3 DNA: TGTGCCAGCAGTTACGGGACCGAATATGGCTACACCTTC. Protein: CASSYGTEYGYTF.

The J gene is TRBJ1-2, the V gene TRBV12-3 or TRBV12-4, with a weak D call TRBD1 (5 bases). The CDR3 is 14 residues long. V was pared by 7 bases and J by 3 bases, with 15 bases between. The CDR3 protein is CASTKWGADYGYTF. The CDR3 DNA reads TGTGCCAGCACCAAATGGGGCGCTGACTATGGCTACACCTTC.

This clonotype is categorized as medium-sized. DNA of the CDR3: TGTGCCAGCAGTTTAAGAGAGACCCAGTACTTC. Protein: CASSLRETQYF. The chain carries TRBV12-3 or TRBV12-4 and TRBJ2-5; D unclear. The CDR3 totals 11 residues. V lost 2 bases and J 4 bases, leaving 2 bases between the germline ends.

This clonotype was found a few times. The rearrangement links TRBV19 to TRBJ1-5; the match to TRBD1 covers 7 bases. Germline V CDR1 and CDR2: LNHDA, SQIVND (reference sequence). V gave up 5 bases and J gave up 8 bases; unmatched junction bases: 9. The CDR3 loop spans 14 amino acids. CDR3 DNA sequence: TGTGCCAGTAGTCACAGGGGCGCAGGTGAGCCCCAGCATTTT. Translated, it gives CASSHRGAGEPQHF.

The V call is TRBV12-3 or TRBV12-4, the J call TRBJ1-1; 10 bases map to TRBD1. The V gene end was trimmed by 2 bases and the J gene end by 5 bases; junction bases not matched to a gene: 5. This CDR3 region has 15 residues. CDR3 sequence reads: CASSLRQGARTEAFF. The CDR3 region has the DNA TGTGCCAGCAGTTTACGACAGGGGGCGCGTACTGAAGCTTTCTTT.

The J gene is TRBJ2-1, the V gene TRBV6-2 or TRBV6-3, with a tentative D call TRBD2 (6 bases). The CDR3 loop spans 15 amino acids. Trimming left V 7 bases short and J 0 bases short, with 13 bases between. Germline V gives CDR1 MNHEY, CDR2 SVGEGT. CDR3 residues: CASTLAGSSYNEQFF. As DNA, the CDR3 is TGTGCCAGCACTCTCGCGGGGAGCTCCTACAATGAGCAGTTCTTC.